This TCR beta chain derives from a study of T-cell memory formation after mild COVID-19 (dated by TCRdb to 2020 to 2023). Regarding the study in general: Most TCR sequence clusters were specific to one of the two donors. In a couple of donors, T-cell clones that expanded and contracted after mild COVID-19 were tracked by sequencing TCRalpha and TCRbeta repertoires over time. Two young, previously healthy adult volunteers, one female and one male, were included in the cohort.

Ficoll-Paque density gradient centrifugation was used to isolate PBMCs. This clonotype appeared once. Its antigen has not been determined. A junction boundary mismatches the germline segment, possibly from a read error. TCRdb shows the sequencer as Illumina NovaSeq 6000. Using 5'RACE with constant-segment primers, TCRalpha and TCRbeta cDNA libraries were constructed, with sample barcodes and unique molecular identifiers added in the process. Trizol reagent was used to extract RNA from every sample. Libraries were amplified in two PCR steps, with a second sample barcode and Illumina TruSeq adapters added in the second step. Sequencing of the libraries was done on an Illumina NovaSeq, producing 2 x 150 bp paired-end reads. On the authors' methods: With migec v1.2.7, reads were demultiplexed and then collapsed into UMI-guided consensus sequences. Using mixcr v2.1.11, UMI consensuses were aligned to TRA and TRB V and J templates and then assembled into clonotypes. A clonotype was counted as expanded or contracted only if both edgeR and NoisET called the change significant, with noise models trained on biological replicates. For edgeR calls, the thresholds were a false discovery rate-adjusted p below 0.01 and a log2 fold-change of 1. As an exploratory analysis of dynamics, max-normalized trajectories of the 1000 most abundant clonotypes were examined by PCA with hierarchical clustering. Separately sequenced CD4+ and CD8+ repertoires were used to assign a CD4 or CD8 phenotype to each responding clone. The public reads were quality trimmed at Q25 with fastp and then assembled into clones with MiXCR by TCRdb, keeping productive beta chains. Each CDR3 protein appears once, grouped with its most common genes and DNA. None of the V and J calls come from the authors' own analysis; TCRdb made them. Present in this sample are over 10,000 distinct CDR3 sequences, more than 10% of which were seen just once. The leading ten clones occupy 49% of the sample.

Overall results and qualifications from the work: Contracting CD4+ clones appeared mostly in the CM and EM memory subsets, whereas CD8+ clones were enriched in EMRA. Balanced CD4/CD8 phenotypes were observed for clones contracting from day 15 to 85, whereas a bias towards CD4+ was observed for a second wave of clones expanding from day 15 to 37. SARS-CoV-2 specificity of the second-wave clones peaking on day 37 was not confirmed. Only a couple of mild cases were covered in the study, and larger cohorts including severe cases with pre-infection samples were considered necessary. Some responding clones were detected in pre-infection memory, which suggested that pre-existing cross-reactive memory T cells had joined the SARS-CoV-2 response.

The germline V gene provides CDR1 SGHAT and CDR2 FQNNGV. From cysteine to phenylalanine, the CDR3 is 13 amino acids long. Just CDR3 DNA is preserved here, 39 bases in frame from base 1. The sequence was collected from an adult woman who had mild COVID-19 (a few samples of this study predate the infection). The sample titles of this study are shuffled in the database, so cell type and time point are left out; the donor was told from shared clones. The material sequenced was PBMCs or a T cell subset sorted from them (not recorded which). The chain uses TRBV11-2 and TRBJ2-3, with TRBD2 perhaps the D gene, on 6 matching bases. The nucleotide sequence is TGTGCCAGTAGCTTCACGGGGGCAGATACGCAGTATTTT. This encodes CASSFTGADTQYF.